This T cell receptor (beta chain) was recovered during a study of shared clonotypes between healthy human individuals. Sequencing was performed with immunoSEQ multiplex PCR; in TCRdb, only in-frame clones are kept and a portion is missing. This table holds around 320,000 clones, around 86% found once. Study outcomes and limitations: The authors sampled blood alone, and tissue repertoires likely differ.

With 3 bases removed from V and 1 base from J, the gap between germline ends came to 12 bases. This CDR3 contains 15 residues. The germline V gene encodes CDR1 SEHNR and CDR2 FQNEAQ (reference sequence). This clone turned up a few times. What it binds is not known. The clonotype was recovered from a man aged 18 to 29 in good health. Sequenced input: memory CD8+ T cells sorted from blood. The subset denotes: CD45RO+ cells pooled with CCR7-negative TemRA cells. This rearrangement joins TRBV7-9 to TRBJ1-1, with D maybe TRBD1 (6 bases). The CDR3 DNA sequence: TGTGCCAGCAGCTTTTTCCAGGGGACGAACACTGAAGCTTTCTTT. Residues: CASSFFQGTNTEAFF.